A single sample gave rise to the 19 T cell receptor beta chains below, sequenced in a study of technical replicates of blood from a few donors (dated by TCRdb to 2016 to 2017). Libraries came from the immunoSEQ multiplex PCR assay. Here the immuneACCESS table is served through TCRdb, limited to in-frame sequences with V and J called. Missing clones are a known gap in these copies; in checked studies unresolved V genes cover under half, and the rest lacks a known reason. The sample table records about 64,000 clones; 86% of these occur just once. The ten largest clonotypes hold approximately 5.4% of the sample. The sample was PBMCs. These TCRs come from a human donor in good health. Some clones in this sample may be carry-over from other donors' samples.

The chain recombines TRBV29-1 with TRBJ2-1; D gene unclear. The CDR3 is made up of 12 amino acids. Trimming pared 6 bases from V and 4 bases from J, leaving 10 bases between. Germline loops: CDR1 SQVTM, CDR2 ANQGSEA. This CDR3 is CSVSEPYNEQFF. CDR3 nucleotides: TGCAGCGTATCTGAGCCTTACAATGAGCAGTTCTTC.

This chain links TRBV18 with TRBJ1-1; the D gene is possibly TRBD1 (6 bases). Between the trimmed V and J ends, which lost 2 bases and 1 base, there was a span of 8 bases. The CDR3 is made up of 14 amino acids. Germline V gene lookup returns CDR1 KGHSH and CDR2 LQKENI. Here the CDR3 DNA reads TGTGCCAGCTCACCATGGACAGCGAACACTGAAGCTTTCTTT. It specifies CASSPWTANTEAFF.

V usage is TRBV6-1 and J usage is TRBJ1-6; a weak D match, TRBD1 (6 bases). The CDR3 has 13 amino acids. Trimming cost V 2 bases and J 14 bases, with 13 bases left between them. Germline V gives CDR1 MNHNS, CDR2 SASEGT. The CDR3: CASSERGGLTLHF. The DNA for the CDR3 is TGTGCCAGCAGTGAAAGGGGGGGTTTAACCCTCCACTTT.

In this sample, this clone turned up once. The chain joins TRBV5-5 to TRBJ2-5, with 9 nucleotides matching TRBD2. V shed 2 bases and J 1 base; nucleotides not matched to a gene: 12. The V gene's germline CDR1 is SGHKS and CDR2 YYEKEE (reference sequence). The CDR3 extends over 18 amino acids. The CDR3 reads CASSFFFLAGLIQETQYF. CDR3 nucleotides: TGTGCCAGCAGCTTCTTTTTCCTAGCGGGGTTAATCCAAGAGACCCAGTACTTC.

CDR3 coding DNA: TGCGCCAGCAGCCAAGTGACGGGTACAGAGACCCAGTACTTC. This translates into CASSQVTGTETQYF. The V and J genes are TRBV4-3 and TRBJ2-5; D gene unclear. Per germline, CDR1 LGHNA and CDR2 YSLEER. The ends were cut back, 1 base at V and 4 bases at J, with 10 bases in the middle. There are 14 residues in the CDR3.

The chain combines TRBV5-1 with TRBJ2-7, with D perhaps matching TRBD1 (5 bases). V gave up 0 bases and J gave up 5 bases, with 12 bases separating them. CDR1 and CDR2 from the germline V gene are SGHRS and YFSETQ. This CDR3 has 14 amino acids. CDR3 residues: CASSLGQGRNEQYF. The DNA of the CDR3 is TGCGCCAGCAGCTTGGGTCAGGGTCGCAACGAGCAGTACTTC.

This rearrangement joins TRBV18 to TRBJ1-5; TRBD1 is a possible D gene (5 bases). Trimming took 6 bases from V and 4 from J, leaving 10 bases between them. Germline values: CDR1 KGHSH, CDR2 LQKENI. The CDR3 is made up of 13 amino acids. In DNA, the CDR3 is TGTGCCAGCTCGGGGGGACCGAATCAGCCCCAGCATTTT. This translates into CASSGGPNQPQHF.

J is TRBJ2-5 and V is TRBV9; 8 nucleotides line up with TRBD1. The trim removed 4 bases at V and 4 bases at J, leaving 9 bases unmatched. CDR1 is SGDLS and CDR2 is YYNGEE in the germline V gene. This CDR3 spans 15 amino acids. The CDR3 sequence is CASSKTGGAAETQYF. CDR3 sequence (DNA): TGTGCCAGCAGCAAAACAGGGGGAGCGGCAGAGACCCAGTACTTC.

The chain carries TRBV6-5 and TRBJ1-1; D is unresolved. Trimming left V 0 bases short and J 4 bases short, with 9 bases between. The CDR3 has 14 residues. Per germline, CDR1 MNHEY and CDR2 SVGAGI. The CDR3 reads CASSYSRRGTEAFF. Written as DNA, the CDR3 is TGTGCCAGCAGTTACTCTAGGCGGGGCACTGAAGCTTTCTTT.

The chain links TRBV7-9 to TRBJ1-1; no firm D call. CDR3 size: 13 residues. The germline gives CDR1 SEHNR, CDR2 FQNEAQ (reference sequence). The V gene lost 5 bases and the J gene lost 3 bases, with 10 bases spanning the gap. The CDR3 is CASSAQLYTEAFF. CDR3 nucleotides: TGTGCCAGCAGCGCCCAGTTATACACTGAAGCTTTCTTT.

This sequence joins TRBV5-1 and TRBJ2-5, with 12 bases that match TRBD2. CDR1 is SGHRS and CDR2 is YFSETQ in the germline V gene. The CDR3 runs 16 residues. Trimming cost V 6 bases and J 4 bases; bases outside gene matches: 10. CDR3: CASTKEGLAGGETQYF. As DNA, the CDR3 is TGCGCCAGCACCAAGGAGGGACTAGCGGGCGGAGAGACCCAGTACTTC.

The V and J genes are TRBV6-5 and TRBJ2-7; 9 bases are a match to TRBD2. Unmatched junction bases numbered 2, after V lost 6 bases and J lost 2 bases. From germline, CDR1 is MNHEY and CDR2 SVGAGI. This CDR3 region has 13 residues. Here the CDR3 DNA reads TGTGCCAGCAGGGCTAGCGGGACCTACGAGCAGTACTTC. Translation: CASRASGTYEQYF.

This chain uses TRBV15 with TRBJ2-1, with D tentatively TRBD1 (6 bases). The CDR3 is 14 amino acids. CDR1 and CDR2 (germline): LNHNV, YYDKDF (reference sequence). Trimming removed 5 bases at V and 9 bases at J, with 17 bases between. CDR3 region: CATSLPGVWSEQFF. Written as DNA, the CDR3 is TGTGCCACCAGCCTACCAGGGGTATGGTCTGAGCAGTTCTTC.

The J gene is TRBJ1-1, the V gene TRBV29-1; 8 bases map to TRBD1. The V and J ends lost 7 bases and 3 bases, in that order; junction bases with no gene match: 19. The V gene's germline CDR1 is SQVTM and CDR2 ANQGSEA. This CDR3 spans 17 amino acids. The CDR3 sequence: CSAQIGTGTLSDTEAFF. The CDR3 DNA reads TGCAGCGCGCAAATCGGGACAGGTACCCTCTCAGACACTGAAGCTTTCTTT.

The chain's CDR3 is CASSSPSGGNEQFF. Here the CDR3 DNA reads TGTGCCAGCAGTTCCCCATCGGGGGGGAATGAGCAGTTCTTC. The chain is built from TRBV6-5 and TRBJ2-1, with 8 bases fitting TRBD2. CDR3 length: 14 residues. The V segment lost 4 bases and the J segment 7 bases; nucleotides outside the gene matches: 6. CDR1 is MNHEY and CDR2 is SVGAGI in the germline V gene.

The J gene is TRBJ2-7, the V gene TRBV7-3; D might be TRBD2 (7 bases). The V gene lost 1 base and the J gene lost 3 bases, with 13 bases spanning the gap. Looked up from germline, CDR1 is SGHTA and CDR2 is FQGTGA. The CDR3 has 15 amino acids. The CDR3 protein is CASSLMGGAFYEQYF. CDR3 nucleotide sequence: TGTGCCAGCAGCTTAATGGGGGGGGCCTTCTACGAGCAGTACTTC.

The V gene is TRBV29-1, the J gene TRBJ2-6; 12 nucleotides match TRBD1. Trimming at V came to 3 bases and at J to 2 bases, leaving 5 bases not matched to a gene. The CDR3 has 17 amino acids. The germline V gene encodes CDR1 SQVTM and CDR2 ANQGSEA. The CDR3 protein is CSVDTGTGGPGANVLTF. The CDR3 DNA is TGCAGCGTTGACACCGGGACAGGGGGCCCTGGGGCCAACGTCCTGACTTTC.

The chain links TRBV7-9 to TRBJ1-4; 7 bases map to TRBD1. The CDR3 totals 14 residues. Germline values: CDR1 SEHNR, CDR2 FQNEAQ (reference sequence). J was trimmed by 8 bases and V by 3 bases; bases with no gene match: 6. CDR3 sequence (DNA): TGTGCCAGCAGCTTTACCACACAGGGGGAAAAACTGTTTTTT. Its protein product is CASSFTTQGEKLFF. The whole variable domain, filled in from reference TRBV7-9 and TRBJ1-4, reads DTGVSQNPRHKITKRGQNVTFRCDPISEHNRLYWYRQTLGQGPEFLTYFQNEAQLEKSRLLSDRFSAERPKGSFSTLEIQRTEQGDSAMYLCASSFTTQGEKLFFGSGTQLSVL.

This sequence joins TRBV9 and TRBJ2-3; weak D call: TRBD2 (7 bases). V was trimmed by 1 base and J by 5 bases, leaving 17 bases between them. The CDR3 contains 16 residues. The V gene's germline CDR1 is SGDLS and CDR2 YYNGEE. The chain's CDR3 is CASSVRGRGQEDTQYF. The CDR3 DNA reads TGTGCCAGCAGCGTACGGGGGCGGGGGCAGGAAGATACGCAGTATTTT.